This T cell receptor (beta chain) was captured in a study of OX40 agonist ivuxolimab in advanced cancers. Study background: The study gave patients intravenous ivuxolimab at 0.01 to 10 mg/kg every 2 weeks. Three patients, one with hepatocellular carcinoma and two with cutaneous melanoma, responded partially.

The length of the CDR3 is 15 residues. The germline gives CDR1 SGHKS, CDR2 YYEKEE (reference sequence). V shed 4 bases, J shed 4 bases, and the junction held 7 bases outside the gene matches. Data came from immunoSEQ multiplex PCR; TCRdb stores just in-frame clones and leaves some out. Here the sample spans some 70,000 clones, roughly 80% being singletons. Study-wide results and limits: Relative to CD4+ cells, CD8+ T cells on average had more expanded clones. At 0.1 to 3.0 mg/kg and by week 6, CD4+ and CD8+ T cells in the blood had expanded clonally.

As regards this clone: What it recognizes is unknown.

Sequenced material: CD4+ or CD8+ T cells sorted from blood, taken in a trial of the OX40 agonist ivuxolimab. This receptor was taken from an adult with an advanced solid tumor such as melanoma, head and neck, liver or kidney cancer. This chain joins TRBV5-5 and TRBJ2-2; 7 bases align to TRBD1. The CDR3 protein is CASSPRGQRTGELFF. The CDR3 region has the DNA TGTGCCAGCAGCCCGAGGGGACAGCGCACCGGGGAGCTGTTTTTT. Drawing the rest from reference TRBV5-5 and TRBJ2-2, the complete variable domain is DAGVTQSPTHLIKTRGQQVTLRCSPISGHKSVSWYQQVLGQGPQFIFQYYEKEERGRGNFPDRFSARQFPNYSSELNVNALLLGDSALYLCASSPRGQRTGELFFGEGSRLTVL.